This TCR beta chain was retrieved from a study of technical replicates of blood from a few donors. Here immunoSEQ multiplex PCR was the method, and the copy in TCRdb shows in-frame clones only, minus some. There are 95,000 or so clones in the sample; about 95% occur only once, and 0.3% to 0.35% lies in the top ten. Trimming removed 3 bases from V and 1 base from J, with 10 bases in between. CDR1 SGHVS and CDR2 FQNEAQ come from the germline V gene. This CDR3 contains 14 residues. The sequence came from a human donor in good health. Sequencing used T cells isolated from PBMCs. V gene TRBV7-8 combines with J gene TRBJ2-7, with D possibly being TRBD2 (5 bases). The CDR3 bases are TGTGCCAGCAGCTTCCGGACTGAATCCTACGAGCAGTACTTC. Translating gives CASSFRTESYEQYF.